This is a list of T cell receptor beta chains from one sample in a study of blood T cell repertoires in COVID-19. TCRdb keeps only in-frame clones here, not all; method: immunoSEQ multiplex PCR. The top ten hold under 4% of the sample, which has about 250,000 clones, 70% to 90% seen once. Material for sequencing was peripheral blood. The receptors here all came from a man in his late teens or twenties with active or convalescent COVID-19. The CDR3 runs from the conserved cysteine through the conserved F or W. Fields, in order: J gene, D gene, V gene, CDR3 length, clone size, CDR3 DNA, CDR3 protein. A D gene is named only where the DNA matches it firmly. Some rows have no size entry. The others give once, few or many, or a class for an expanded clone.

J: TRBJ2-3
D: TRBD2
V: TRBV9
length: 14
size: NA
DNA: TGTGCCAGCGGAGCGGGGGCCGGGCCAGATACGCAGTATTTT
CDR3: CASGAGAGPDTQYF

J: TRBJ2-3
D: NA
V: TRBV2
length: 12
size: NA
DNA: TGTGCCAGCATTGACTCCACAGATACGCAGTATTTT
CDR3: CASIDSTDTQYF

J: TRBJ1-2
D: NA
V: TRBV30
length: 11
size: NA
DNA: TGTGCCTGTTGGGCATTAGGTGGCTACACCTTC
CDR3: CACWALGGYTF

J: TRBJ1-5
D: NA
V: TRBV28
length: 12
size: NA
DNA: TGTGCCAGCAGCAAACCGGGGGAGCCCCAGCATTTT
CDR3: CASSKPGEPQHF

J: TRBJ2-1
D: TRBD2
V: TRBV10-3
length: 19
size: NA
DNA: TGTGCCATCAGGGGGAGTAGACTAGCGGGGGACAGACATGACAATGAGCAGTTCTTC
CDR3: CAIRGSRLAGDRHDNEQFF

J: TRBJ2-7
D: NA
V: TRBV4-3
length: 15
size: NA
DNA: TGCGCCAGCAGCTTAAACCGGGATTTCTCCTACGAGCAGTACTTC
CDR3: CASSLNRDFSYEQYF

J: TRBJ2-5
D: NA
V: TRBV27
length: 12
size: NA
DNA: TGTGCCAGCAGTTTCCGGGGAGAGACCCAGTACTTC
CDR3: CASSFRGETQYF

J: TRBJ1-5
D: NA
V: TRBV6-2/TRBV6-3
length: 16
size: NA
DNA: TGTGCCAGCAGTTACCTGTCGGTCCAGGCACATCAGCCCCAGCATTTT
CDR3: CASSYLSVQAHQPQHF

J: TRBJ2-2
D: NA
V: TRBV3-1/TRBV3-2
length: 16
size: once
DNA: TGTGCCAGCAGCCAAGGTGTAGCGGCGAACACCGGGGAGCTGTTTTTT
CDR3: CASSQGVAANTGELFF

J: TRBJ1-1
D: TRBD1
V: TRBV5-8
length: 15
size: once
DNA: TGTGCCAGCAGCTCCCGGGACAGGGGAAACACTGAAGCTTTCTTT
CDR3: CASSSRDRGNTEAFF

J: TRBJ2-2
D: TRBD1
V: TRBV5-1
length: 15
size: NA
DNA: TGCGCCAGCAGCGGGGGACAGGGGGCGCCCGGGGAGCTGTTTTTT
CDR3: CASSGGQGAPGELFF

J: TRBJ2-1
D: TRBD2
V: TRBV28
length: 15
size: NA
DNA: TGTGCCAGCAGTATAGCGGGAGGGGGGGGAAATGAGCAGTTCTTC
CDR3: CASSIAGGGGNEQFF

J: TRBJ2-7
D: TRBD1
V: TRBV28
length: 15
size: NA
DNA: TGTGCCAGCAGCGGTGGACAGGGGTCTTACTACGAGCAGTACTTC
CDR3: CASSGGQGSYYEQYF

J: TRBJ1-2
D: NA
V: TRBV5-1
length: 12
size: few
DNA: TGCGCCAGCAGCTGGCAAGGGGATGGCTACACCTTC
CDR3: CASSWQGDGYTF

J: TRBJ2-5
D: TRBD2
V: TRBV7-2
length: 15
size: once
DNA: TGTGCCAGCAGCGGGCGACTAGCGGGCGGGGAGACCCAGTACTTC
CDR3: CASSGRLAGGETQYF

J: TRBJ2-3
D: TRBD2
V: TRBV10-2
length: 16
size: once
DNA: TGCGCCAGCATCTCCCCGGCTAGCGGGAGTTCGGATACGCAGTATTTT
CDR3: CASISPASGSSDTQYF

J: TRBJ2-6
D: NA
V: TRBV3-1/TRBV3-2
length: 16
size: NA
DNA: TGTGCCAGCAGCCAGAGACAGCCCTCTGGGGCCAACGTCCTGACTTTC
CDR3: CASSQRQPSGANVLTF

J: TRBJ1-1
D: NA
V: TRBV28
length: 12
size: NA
DNA: TGTGCCAGCAGGGAGAGGAACACTGAAGCTTTCTTT
CDR3: CASRERNTEAFF

J: TRBJ1-6
D: NA
V: TRBV18
length: 15
size: NA
DNA: TGTGCCAGCTCACCATATGGGACAAATAATTCACCCCTCCACTTT
CDR3: CASSPYGTNNSPLHF

J: TRBJ1-1
D: TRBD1
V: TRBV2
length: 13
size: NA
DNA: TGTGCCAGCACAACAGGGGGGAACACTGAAGCTTTCTTT
CDR3: CASTTGGNTEAFF

J: TRBJ2-3
D: TRBD2
V: TRBV5-6
length: 15
size: NA
DNA: TGTGCCAGCAGCTTGGTTGGGACTAGCAGCGATACGCAGTATTTT
CDR3: CASSLVGTSSDTQYF

J: TRBJ1-2
D: NA
V: TRBV12-3/TRBV12-4
length: 13
size: NA
DNA: TGTGCCAGCAGTTTAGGACTTAACTATGGCTACACCTTC
CDR3: CASSLGLNYGYTF